Following are 27 T cell receptor beta chains from one sample sequenced in a study of CD8+ T cells in alopecia areata. Following extraction, RNA underwent reverse transcription to cDNA, which served as the sequencing template. Clones were sequenced by immunoSEQ multiplex PCR, and TCRdb holds only the in-frame ones, with some missing. The data hold under 250,000 clones, with around three fifths observed a single time. Sequencing was done on a sample of CD8+ T cells sorted from blood. All receptors derive from a human donor in good health.

Concerning this clone: The same CDR3 is also encoded by other DNA sequences in this sample. This rearrangement joins TRBV27 to TRBJ1-5, with D hard to call. The V gene's germline CDR1 is MNHEY and CDR2 SMNVEV (reference sequence). The CDR3 sequence is 13 residues long. The germline V and J ends were trimmed by 2 bases and 1 base, with 3 bases remaining between them. CDR3 sequence: CASSLSSNQPQHF. CDR3 coding DNA: TGTGCCAGCAGTTTAAGCAGCAATCAGCCCCAGCATTTT.

The chain is built from TRBV2 and TRBJ2-7; 8 bases fit TRBD1. Germline CDR1 and CDR2: SNHLY and FYNNEI. The CDR3 length is 10 residues. The CDR3 loop is CAAGGGEQYF. The CDR3 DNA follows: TGTGCAGCAGGGGGCGGGGAGCAGTACTTC.

With respect to this clone: Additional DNA sequences in this sample encode the identical CDR3. V is TRBV27 and J is TRBJ2-3; D is uncertain. Germline CDR1 and CDR2: MNHEY and SMNVEV (reference sequence). CDR3 length: 13 amino acids. Trimming cost V 2 bases and J 3 bases, with 6 bases left between them. The CDR3 DNA sequence: TGTGCCAGCAGTTTAAGAGGAACAGATACGCAGTATTTT. Translation: CASSLRGTDTQYF.

The chain couples TRBV25-1 to TRBJ2-3, with D uncertain. The CDR3 totals 10 residues. Trimming left V 10 bases short and J 5 bases short, with 7 bases between. The V gene's germline CDR1 is MGHDK and CDR2 SYGVNS. CDR3 sequence (DNA): TGTGCCACACACCAAGATACGCAGTATTTT. Its translation is CATHQDTQYF.

This chain uses TRBV4-1 with TRBJ1-1; 8 positions match TRBD1. The CDR3 sequence is 15 residues long. Trimming cost V 4 bases and J 0 bases; bases outside gene matches: 4. The germline V gene has CDR1 MGHRA and CDR2 YSYEKL. The CDR3 reads CASSLGQGLNTEAFF. The CDR3 DNA reads as TGCGCCAGCAGCCTAGGACAGGGATTGAACACTGAAGCTTTCTTT.

V usage is TRBV25-1 and J usage is TRBJ2-7; no clear D gene. Trimming cost V 5 bases and J 3 bases, with 5 bases left between them. The CDR3 is 11 residues long. CDR1 is MGHDK, CDR2 SYGVNS, per germline. The CDR3 is CASSNGYEQYF. Written as DNA, the CDR3 is TGTGCCAGCAGTAACGGCTACGAGCAGTACTTC.

The rearrangement uses TRBV30 and TRBJ2-1; D is unclear. V gave up 0 bases and J gave up 8 bases, with 5 bases separating them. The CDR3 covers 11 residues. Germline loops: CDR1 GTSNPN, CDR2 SVGIG (reference sequence). CDR3 region: CAWSVPDEQFF. The CDR3 nucleotides read TGTGCCTGGAGTGTACCGGATGAGCAGTTCTTC.

This clone was seen more than once but under ten times. The chain is built from TRBV30 and TRBJ2-7; no definite D call. The CDR3 runs 13 residues. The V end lost 3 bases, the J end lost 2 bases, and 11 bases lay between the germline ends. CDR1 and CDR2 (germline): GTSNPN, SVGIG (reference sequence). CDR3: CAWSPGPTYEQYF. Written as DNA, the CDR3 is TGTGCCTGGAGCCCGGGTCCTACCTACGAGCAGTACTTC.

Only a few counts were recorded for this clone. The chain links TRBV4-1 to TRBJ1-1; D gene ambiguous. Per germline, CDR1 MGHRA and CDR2 YSYEKL. The CDR3 loop spans 15 amino acids. With 2 bases removed from V and 1 base from J, the gap between germline ends came to 11 bases. This CDR3 is CASSQIIGRNTEAFF. The CDR3 DNA is TGCGCCAGCAGCCAAATAATCGGGAGGAACACTGAAGCTTTCTTT.

V usage is TRBV4-1 and J usage is TRBJ2-3; 8 bases fit TRBD2. The V gene's germline CDR1 is MGHRA and CDR2 YSYEKL. Trimming cost V 1 base and J 2 bases; bases outside gene matches: 8. The CDR3 covers 17 residues. CDR3 amino acids: CASSQVETSVDTDTQYF. DNA for the CDR3: TGCGCCAGCAGCCAAGTCGAGACTAGCGTGGACACAGATACGCAGTATTTT.

This clone was seen a handful of times. The rearrangement uses TRBV4-1 and TRBJ2-5, with no clear D. The CDR3 totals 14 residues. Trimming left V 2 bases short and J 2 bases short, with 9 bases between. Germline CDR1 and CDR2: MGHRA and YSYEKL. The CDR3: CASSQLARQETQYF. CDR3 coding DNA: TGCGCCAGCAGCCAACTCGCACGGCAAGAGACCCAGTACTTC.

This clone showed up just a few times. The chain uses TRBV18 and TRBJ2-1; possibly TRBD1 for D (5 bases). CDR1 is KGHSH, CDR2 LQKENI, per germline. There are 15 residues in the CDR3. Trimming cost V 3 bases and J 0 bases, with 9 bases left between them. The CDR3 sequence is CASSPGRSSYNEQFF. In nucleotides, the CDR3 is TGTGCCAGCTCACCGGGGCGGAGCTCCTACAATGAGCAGTTCTTC.

V usage is TRBV25-1 and J usage is TRBJ2-7; D possibly corresponds to TRBD1 (5 bases). Trimming cost V 6 bases and J 0 bases, with 12 bases left between them. The CDR3 spans 14 residues. Germline V gene data show CDR1 as MGHDK and CDR2 as SYGVNS. This chain's CDR3 is CASSTDISSYEQYF. The CDR3, as DNA: TGTGCCAGCAGCACGGACATCAGCTCCTACGAGCAGTACTTC.

This clone appeared a few times. The same CDR3 arises from other DNA sequences in this sample as well. This chain uses TRBV9 with TRBJ2-7; D gene uncertain. From germline, CDR1 is SGDLS and CDR2 YYNGEE. This CDR3 has 14 residues. With 0 bases removed from V and 1 base from J, the gap between germline ends came to 8 bases. The CDR3 nucleotides are TGTGCCAGCAGCGTAGTGCCTTCATCCTACGAGCAGTACTTC. It is translated as CASSVVPSSYEQYF.

This sequence joins TRBV5-6 and TRBJ2-1; D is tentatively TRBD1 or TRBD2 (6 bases each). V lost 1 base to trimming and J lost 0 bases, with 14 bases between them. Germline lookup yields CDR1 SGHDT and CDR2 YYEEEE. The CDR3 totals 17 residues. CDR3 in DNA: TGTGCCAGCAGCTTGTCGGGGGCCGGGGGCTCCTACAATGAGCAGTTCTTC. As protein: CASSLSGAGGSYNEQFF.

In its sample, this clone was seen a few times. Here the CDR3 DNA reads TGTGCCAGCAGCTTAAGGGCAGCCGACTATGGCTACACCTTC. Translating gives CASSLRAADYGYTF. The chain combines TRBV9 with TRBJ1-2; D is ambiguous. V was cut by 4 bases and J by 3 bases, with 13 bases left in between. The CDR3 runs to 14 residues. CDR1 is SGDLS, CDR2 YYNGEE, per germline.

This clone appeared a few times. The chain links TRBV18 to TRBJ2-3; TRBD1 agrees at 11 bases. V lost 3 bases, J lost 5 bases, and 4 bases stayed unmatched. CDR1 and CDR2 (germline): KGHSH, LQKENI. CDR3 length: 15 residues. CDR3 DNA sequence: TGTGCCAGCTCACCTCCGGGACAGGGGGGAGATACGCAGTATTTT. Protein product: CASSPPGQGGDTQYF. Using reference TRBV18 and TRBJ2-3 for the parts outside the CDR3, the full variable domain is NAGVMQNPRHLVRRRGQEARLRCSPMKGHSHVYWYRQLPEEGLKFMVYLQKENIIDESGMPKERFSAEFPKEGPSILRIQQVVRGDSAAYFCASSPPGQGGDTQYFGPGTRLTVL.

The CDR3 here is CASSTRAFDTEAFF. CDR3 DNA: TGTGCCAGCAGCACAAGAGCCTTCGACACTGAAGCTTTCTTT. The chain joins TRBV7-2 to TRBJ1-1; D gene ambiguous. V lost 5 bases and J 3 bases, leaving 13 bases between the germline ends. Germline assignment: CDR1 SGHTA and CDR2 FQGNSA. The length of the CDR3 is 14 residues.

The chain is built from TRBV4-1 and TRBJ1-5; no reliable D call. This CDR3 comprises 13 residues. V gave up 0 bases and J gave up 4 bases, with 4 bases separating them. From germline, CDR1 is MGHRA and CDR2 YSYEKL. In nucleotides, the CDR3 is TGCGCCAGCAGCCAAGAAATTAATCAGCCCCAGCATTTT. As protein: CASSQEINQPQHF.

This rearrangement joins TRBV7-9 to TRBJ1-2; TRBD1 matches 9 bases. Unmatched junction bases numbered 7, after V lost 0 bases and J lost 8 bases. The length of the CDR3 is 15 residues. CDR1 SEHNR and CDR2 FQNEAQ come from the germline V gene (reference sequence). The CDR3 DNA sequence: TGTGCCAGCAGCTTAGCCGGGACAGGGTCCGGCGGCTACACCTTC. Its protein is CASSLAGTGSGGYTF.

Only a few counts were recorded for this clone. The chain combines TRBV2 with TRBJ2-1, with 9 bases aligning to TRBD1. Germline CDR1 and CDR2: SNHLY and FYNNEI. The trim removed 9 bases at V and 8 bases at J, leaving 8 bases unmatched. The CDR3 totals 13 residues. The CDR3 nucleotides are TGTGCCAGGGAGGGACAGGGCATCGATGAGCAGTTCTTC. Translation gives CAREGQGIDEQFF.

This clone was seen a few times. This rearrangement joins TRBV6-6 to TRBJ1-5, with D unclear. The CDR3 is 15 residues long. Trimming removed 0 bases at V and 3 bases at J, with 9 bases between. Germline loops: CDR1 MNHNY, CDR2 SVGAGI (reference sequence). The chain's CDR3 is CASSYSGTANQPQHF. CDR3 nucleotides: TGTGCCAGCAGTTACTCGGGAACGGCCAATCAGCCCCAGCATTTT.

The chain is built from TRBV5-6 and TRBJ2-2; unclear D gene. The CDR3 consists of 13 residues. The V gene lost 3 bases and the J gene lost 3 bases, with 6 bases spanning the gap. Germline V gene lookup returns CDR1 SGHDT and CDR2 YYEEEE. The CDR3 sequence: CASSSRDTGELFF. As DNA, the CDR3 is TGTGCCAGCAGCTCTCGGGACACCGGGGAGCTGTTTTTT. Full variable domain (rest looked up from reference TRBV5-6 and TRBJ2-2): DAGVTQSPTHLIKTRGQQVTLRCSPKSGHDTVSWYQQALGQGPQFIFQYYEEEERQRGNFPDRFSGHQFPNYSSELNVNALLLGDSALYLCASSSRDTGELFFGEGSRLTVL.

This clone has a handful of counts. Other nucleotide sequences in the sample specify the same CDR3. The chain employs TRBV13 and TRBJ1-2; 7 nucleotides agree with TRBD1. Germline V gives CDR1 PRHDT, CDR2 FYEKMQ (reference sequence). V dropped 0 bases and J dropped 5; count of bases not matched to a gene: 0. CDR3 length equals 13 residues. CDR3 amino acids: CASSLGQGYGYTF. The CDR3 DNA is TGTGCCAGCAGCTTAGGACAGGGGTATGGCTACACCTTC.

The gene calls are TRBV7-8 and TRBJ2-1, with TRBD2 as a possible D gene (5 bases). The V and J ends lost 1 base and 4 bases respectively, with 14 bases between them. This CDR3 has 16 residues. In germline, CDR1 is SGHVS, CDR2 FQNEAQ. CDR3 in DNA: TGTGCCAGCAGCTTAGGGTCCCCAGAGGGATACAATGAGCAGTTCTTC. This codes for CASSLGSPEGYNEQFF.

The rearrangement joins TRBV9 to TRBJ2-5; 8 positions agree with TRBD2. The CDR3 has 15 residues. CDR1 SGDLS and CDR2 YYNGEE come from the germline V gene. The V and J ends lost 4 bases and 1 base, in that order; junction bases with no gene match: 6. CDR3 sequence reads: CASSPGSGGQETQYF. Written as DNA, the CDR3 is TGTGCCAGCAGCCCCGGCAGCGGGGGCCAAGAGACCCAGTACTTC.

The chain combines TRBV27 with TRBJ2-7, with D unresolved. Deletions cut 3 bases from V and 1 base from J, with 10 bases between. CDR1 is MNHEY, CDR2 SMNVEV, per germline (reference sequence). The CDR3 has 14 residues. The DNA for the CDR3 is TGTGCCAGCAGTTTCAGCCCGACTTCCTACGAGCAGTACTTC. Its protein product is CASSFSPTSYEQYF.